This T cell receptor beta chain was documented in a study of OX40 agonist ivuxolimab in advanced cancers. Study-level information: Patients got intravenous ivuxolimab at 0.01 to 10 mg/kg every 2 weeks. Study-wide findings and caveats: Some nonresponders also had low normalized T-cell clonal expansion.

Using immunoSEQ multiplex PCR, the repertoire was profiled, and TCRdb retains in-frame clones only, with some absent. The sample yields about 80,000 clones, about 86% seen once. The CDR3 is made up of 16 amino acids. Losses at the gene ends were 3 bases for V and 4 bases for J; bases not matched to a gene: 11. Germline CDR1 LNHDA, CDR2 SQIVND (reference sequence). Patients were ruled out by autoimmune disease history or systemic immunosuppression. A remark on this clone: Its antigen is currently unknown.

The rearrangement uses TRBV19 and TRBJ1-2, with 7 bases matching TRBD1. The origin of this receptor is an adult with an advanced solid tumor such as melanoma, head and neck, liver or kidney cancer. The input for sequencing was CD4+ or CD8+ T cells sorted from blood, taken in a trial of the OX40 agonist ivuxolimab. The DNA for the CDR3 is TGTGCCAGTAGTATTGGGAGACAGGGCTCGGTCTATGGCTACACCTTC. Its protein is CASSIGRQGSVYGYTF.